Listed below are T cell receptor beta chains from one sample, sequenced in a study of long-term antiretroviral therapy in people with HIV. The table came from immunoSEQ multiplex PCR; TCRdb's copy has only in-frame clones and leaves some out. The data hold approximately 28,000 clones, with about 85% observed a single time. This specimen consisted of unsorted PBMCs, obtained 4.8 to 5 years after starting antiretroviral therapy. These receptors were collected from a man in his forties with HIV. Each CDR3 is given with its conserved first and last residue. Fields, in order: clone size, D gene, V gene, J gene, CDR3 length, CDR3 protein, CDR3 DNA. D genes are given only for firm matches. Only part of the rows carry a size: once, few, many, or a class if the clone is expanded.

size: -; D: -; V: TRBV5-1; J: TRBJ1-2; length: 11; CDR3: CASSLVGGYTF; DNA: TGCGCCAGCAGCTTGGTTGGTGGCTACACCTTC
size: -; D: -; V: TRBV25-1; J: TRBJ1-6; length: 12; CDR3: CASSEYNSPLHF; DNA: TGTGCCAGCAGTGAATACAATTCACCCCTCCACTTT
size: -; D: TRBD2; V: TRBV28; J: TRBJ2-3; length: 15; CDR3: CACGGLPPSTDTQYF; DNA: TGTGCCTGCGGGGGTCTACCCCCCAGCACAGATACGCAGTATTTT
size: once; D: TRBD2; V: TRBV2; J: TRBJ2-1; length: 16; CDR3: CASRMTSGGAGNEQFF; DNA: TGTGCCAGCAGGATGACTAGCGGGGGGGCAGGCAATGAGCAGTTCTTC
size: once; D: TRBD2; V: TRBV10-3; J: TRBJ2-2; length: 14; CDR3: CATRLAENTGELFF; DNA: TGTGCCACCCGACTAGCGGAGAACACCGGGGAGCTGTTTTTT
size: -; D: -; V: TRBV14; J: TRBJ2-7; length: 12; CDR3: CASSQVRWEQYF; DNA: TGTGCCAGCAGCCAAGTTAGATGGGAGCAGTACTTC
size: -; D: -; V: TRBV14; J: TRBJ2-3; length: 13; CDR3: CASSQDVVDTQYF; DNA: TGTGCCAGCAGCCAAGACGTGGTGGATACGCAGTATTTT
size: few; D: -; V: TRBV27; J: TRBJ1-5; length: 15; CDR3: CASSLAQGSNQPQHF; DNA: TGTGCCAGCAGTTTAGCGCAGGGTAGCAATCAGCCCCAGCATTTT
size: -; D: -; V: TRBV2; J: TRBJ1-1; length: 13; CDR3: CASSEGMNTEAFF; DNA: TGTGCCAGCAGTGAAGGGATGAACACTGAAGCTTTCTTT
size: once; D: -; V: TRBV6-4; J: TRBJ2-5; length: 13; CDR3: CASTGPVQETQYF; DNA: TGTGCCAGCACCGGCCCGGTCCAAGAGACCCAGTACTTC
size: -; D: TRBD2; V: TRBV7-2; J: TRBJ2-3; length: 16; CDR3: CASSSGLGWGTDTQYF; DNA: TGTGCCAGCAGCTCCGGACTAGGTTGGGGCACAGATACGCAGTATTTT
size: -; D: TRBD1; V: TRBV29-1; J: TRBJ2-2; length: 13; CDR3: CSVDYRGPGELFF; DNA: TGCAGCGTTGACTACAGGGGGCCCGGGGAGCTGTTTTTT
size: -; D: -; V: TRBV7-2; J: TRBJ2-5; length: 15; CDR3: CASSFMTRTGETQYF; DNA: TGTGCCAGCAGCTTTATGACTCGTACGGGGGAGACCCAGTACTTC